This TCR beta chain is from a study of T-cell memory formation after mild COVID-19 (dated by TCRdb to the early 2020s). In the study overall: Most TCR sequence clusters were specific to one of the two donors. In a couple of donors, T-cell clones that expanded and contracted after mild COVID-19 were tracked by sequencing TCRalpha and TCRbeta repertoires over time. The cohort comprised two young, previously healthy adult volunteers, one female and one male.

Ficoll-Paque density gradient centrifugation was the method used to isolate PBMCs. The paper as a whole reports these results and caveats: Contracting CD4+ clones were located mainly in the CM and EM memory subsets, whereas CD8+ clones were found to be enriched in EMRA. The study included only a couple of mild cases, and larger cohorts that include severe cases with pre-infection samples were judged to be necessary. Whether the second-wave clones peaking on day 37 were SARS-CoV-2 specific was not confirmed. Clones that contracted from day 15 to 85 showed balanced CD4/CD8 phenotypes, whereas a second wave of clones that expanded from day 15 to 37 leaned towards CD4+. Some responding clones were detected in pre-infection memory, which suggested that pre-existing cross-reactive memory T cells had joined the SARS-CoV-2 response.

Relative to germline, V is 6 bases shorter and J is 8 bases shorter, with 13 bases between their ends. From a lookup of the germline V gene, CDR1 and CDR2 are SGHVS and FNYEAQ. The CDR3 runs 13 amino acids, cysteine and phenylalanine included. The only DNA kept is the CDR3, 39 bases in frame from the first base. For this clonotype: Its antigen is currently not known. No base quality information exists; no much larger clone differs at one position.

The instrument was an Illumina NovaSeq 6000. cDNA libraries for TCRalpha and TCRbeta were prepared by 5'RACE using constant-segment primers, with sample barcodes and unique molecular identifiers added. RNA was extracted from every sample with Trizol reagent. Libraries were amplified in two PCR steps, with a second sample barcode and Illumina TruSeq adapters added in the second step. The libraries were sequenced on an Illumina NovaSeq using 2 x 150 bp paired-end reads. The study's processing was this. The reads were demultiplexed and collapsed into UMI-guided consensus sequences using migec v1.2.7. Using mixcr v2.1.11, UMI consensuses were aligned to TRA and TRB V and J templates and then assembled into clonotypes. A clonotype was counted as expanded or contracted only when both edgeR and NoisET called the clonotype significant, with the noise models trained on biological replicates. For edgeR calls, a false discovery rate-adjusted p below 0.01 and a log2 fold-change threshold of 1 were applied. PCA with hierarchical clustering of max-normalized trajectories of the 1000 most abundant clonotypes was used as exploratory dynamics analysis. Separately sequenced CD4+ and CD8+ repertoires were used to assign the CD4 or CD8 phenotype of responding clones. The raw public reads went through TCRdb reprocessing: fastp at Q25, MiXCR clone calling, in-frame beta chains kept. Here each entry gathers all rows of one CDR3 protein and keeps the most common genes and DNA. These V and J calls rely on TCRdb rather than the paper's analysis. The sample table contains about 310,000 distinct CDR3 sequences; only one count was recorded for more than 15% of them. 22% of the sample lies in the top ten.

The rearranged segments are TRBV7-6 and TRBJ1-4, and the D gene may be TRBD1, 5 bases matching. This TCR was sampled from a man aged 18 to 30 who had mild COVID-19 (a few samples of this study predate the infection). The sample titles of this study are shuffled in the database, so cell type and time point are left out; the donor was told from shared clones. The material sequenced was PBMCs or a T cell subset sorted from them (not recorded which). For the CDR3, the sequence is CASRRGRGEKLFF. The sequenced DNA: TGTGCCAGCAGAAGGGGCAGAGGAGAAAAACTGTTTTTT.